The T cell receptor (beta chain) under discussion was sequenced for a study of cytomegalovirus exposure and HLA in healthy donors. Notes on the study in general: Rare TCR sequences dominated, though some public TCRs recurred in many donors. Later analysis reportedly placed an Asian-associated ancestry cluster below the roughly 670-donor mean in N-insertions. CMV serostatus was the sole immune exposure information available. CMV antigen specificity was confirmed in vitro for three CMV-associated chains.

PCR amplification relied on 60 Vbeta primers (plus 13 Jbeta primers). Some clones are missing from TCRdb's copy, which holds only in-frame ones; the method was immunoSEQ multiplex PCR. The table shows over 110,000 clones, with around 78% occurring only once. In the case of this clone: What it binds is unknown.

CDR3 size: 14 residues. Germline CDR1 SGHTA, CDR2 FQGNSA. J was trimmed by 8 bases and V by 5 bases; bases with no gene match: 7. This TCR was sampled from a woman aged 35 to 49 in good health and CMV-seropositive. Material: PBMCs. The chain combines TRBV7-2 with TRBJ1-4; 8 bases fit TRBD1. The CDR3 sequence: CASSPQTGAEKLFF. The CDR3 DNA reads as TGTGCCAGCAGCCCCCAGACAGGGGCAGAAAAACTGTTTTTT.